Detailed here is one T cell receptor beta chain. The data belong to a study of cytomegalovirus exposure and HLA in healthy donors. Amplification used 60 Vbeta primers and 13 Jbeta primers. Assay: immunoSEQ multiplex PCR; the TCRdb copy retains only in-frame clones and omits some. This table holds about 180,000 clones, about 79% found once. Trimming removed 0 bases from V and 1 base from J, with 12 bases in between. Germline-derived CDR1 and CDR2 are MGHRA and YSYEKL. There are 17 residues in the CDR3. The sequenced sample consisted of PBMCs. J is TRBJ2-2 and V is TRBV4-1, with D possibly matching TRBD1 (6 bases). This sequence originates from a man aged 40-50 years in good health and CMV-seropositive. The CDR3 DNA reads as TGCGCCAGCAGCCAAGATCAACAGGGCTTGAACACCGGGGAGCTGTTTTTT. It encodes CASSQDQQGLNTGELFF.